The T cell receptor (beta chain) under discussion was sequenced for a study of T cell changes during pregnancy in multiple sclerosis. V was clipped by 8 bases and J by 6 bases, with 10 bases between them. There are 11 residues in the CDR3. In germline, CDR1 is MNHEY, CDR2 SMNVEV (reference sequence). The table came from immunoSEQ multiplex PCR; TCRdb's copy has only in-frame clones and leaves some out. The repertoire consists of roughly 100,000 clones, with about nine tenths occurring once and the leading ten covering around 1.7%. The chain recombines TRBV27 with TRBJ1-1; TRBD1 might be the D (5 bases). The receptor was derived from a female donor in good health, enrolled as a control in a pregnancy study. The sequencing here drew on peripheral blood, taken after pregnancy. CDR3 DNA: TGTGCCAGCGGGGGGGGGTCTGAAGCTTTCTTT. Protein sequence: CASGGGSEAFF.